The rows below give T cell receptor delta chains drawn from one sample of a study of gamma-delta T cells after stem cell transplantation. TCRdb made new clone calls on the RT-PCR reads using CATT. The sample lists some 16,000 delta-chain clones, about 8.5% seen once, with around 64% in the top ten. Input material: gamma-delta T cells. These receptors originate from a human donor. It is not recorded whose cells these are; they may come from a transplant donor. The CDR3 runs from the conserved cysteine through the conserved F or W.

V gene | CDR3 protein
TRDV3 | CASSSYDLGDKDKLIF
TRDV2 | CACDTVEFHLHTGVLTDKLIF
TRDV2 | CACDTASFPVGRTDRLTYTLIF
TRDV2 | CACDTLNFPVDPTYSDTLIF
TRDV2 | CACDPVLGDTVSNYSDTLIF
TRDV2 | CACDTVPGGSNWTSYTAKLIF
TRDV2 | CAYDTDGDTPYGTDKLIF
TRDV2 | CACDSTEGNWDTRKMIF
TRDV3 | CAYALCVSTAKLIF
TRDV3 | CAFSSWEYRGSRSSWGTRQMFF
TRDV3 | CALSSYDLGDTRSTDKLIF
TRDV2 | CACDTLPGGSNHSFYTRQMFF
TRDV2 | CACDTLGWLGEKYTDKLIF
TRDV2 | CACDTAPTGVVIYTDNLIF
TRDV1 | CALGRACRSSGGYLTDKLIF
TRDV2 | CACDRLGETDKLIF
TRDV2 | CACDETGVNSWDTRQMFF
TRDV2 | CAYCPTEDTNDKLIF
TRDV2 | CACDTVRFPVERSVETDKLIF
TRDV2 | CACDTGGLGDRPTDKLIF
TRDV2 | CACDTVGDLAYTDKLIF
TRDV2 | CACDQLGIPTDNLIF
TRDV2 | CASDSSREETRVTDKLIF
TRDV2 | CACDTGGYVPDKLIF
TRDV1 | CAIGESTQSWGIPTDKLIF
TRDV2 | CACDTAPTGVPNLSSWATRQMFF
TRDV1 | CALGELVPRTGGFRGADKLIF
TRDV2 | CACDTGTTTSGGYDYTDKLIF
TRDV2 | CACDTGHSTTSPGLTTSDKLIF
TRDV2 | CACDTVLGSDKRIF
TRDV2 | CACDATGGFRSSWDTRQMFF
TRDV2 | CACDPLTEMTAQLFF
TRDV2 | CACDIPVGYSWDTLQMFF
TRDV2 | CACDTGNIPTSPGLNTRDKLIF
TRDV2 | CACDTLLSWDTHQMFF
TRDV3 | CAFSLLPLYTDKLIF
TRDV2 | CAYDRKSEEYAGADKLIF
TRDV2 | CACDTRTGVTDKLIF
TRDV2 | CACDTGQHTNPYKLIF
TRDV2 | CACEGSRRSGDTSTDKLIF
TRDV1 | CALGELLLGDTHATDKLIF
TRDV2 | CATVGDSMGDKLIF
TRDV2 | CACDSLGDYEDTDKLIF
TRDV2 | CACDTAERGATAKLFF
TRDV2 | CACDTVPTGKVLGVRTYKLIF
TRDV2 | CACDSVLGDRRITDKLIF
TRDV1 | CALGELGSGSRLGDIPWGIFTDKLIF
TRDV1 | CARVDLDNDKLIF